These 6 T cell receptor beta chains were all obtained from the same sample, sequenced in a study of post-analysis software for immune sequencing data. Overall study findings and caveats: The five TRBV segments detected at higher frequency in patients than in controls included TRBV5-6, TRBV5-1 and TRBV20-1.

These receptors are not linked to any known antigen. Unique molecular identifiers featured in each of the TCR beta cDNA libraries. TCRdb processed the PCR reads anew with MiXCR; each CDR3 protein has one entry. The data contain about 380,000 distinct CDR3 sequences, 30% to 45% of them singletons. The sequencing sample was made of blood. These TCRs come from a girl aged 10 to 17 with multiple sclerosis.

The chain couples TRBV12-3 or TRBV12-4 to TRBJ2-7, with D hard to call. This CDR3 region has 16 residues. The V gene lost 6 bases and the J gene lost 3 bases, with 21 bases spanning the gap. CDR3 sequence (DNA): TGTGCCAGCAGCCCCCACCGCGGCGCCTCAGGCTACGAGCAGTACTTC. Amino acids: CASSPHRGASGYEQYF.

This clonotype appeared a few times. The V gene is TRBV19, the J gene TRBJ1-6; D gene uncertain. Per the germline V gene, CDR1 is LNHDA and CDR2 is SQIVND (reference sequence). The V and J ends lost 5 bases and 10 bases respectively, with 9 bases between them. The CDR3 spans 12 residues. CDR3 nucleotide sequence: TGTGCCAGTAGTGGGTGGGAATCACCCCTCCACTTT. Its translation: CASSGWESPLHF.

This rearrangement joins TRBV4-1 to TRBJ2-3, with 10 bases identical to TRBD2. J lost 6 bases, V lost 3 bases, and 9 bases had no gene match. Germline V gene lookup returns CDR1 MGHRA and CDR2 YSYEKL. There are 16 residues in the CDR3. DNA for the CDR3: TGCGCCAGCAGCCACCTCAGCGGGGGGGCGATGGATACGCAGTATTTT. It codes for CASSHLSGGAMDTQYF.

This sequence joins TRBV6-6 and TRBJ2-7; TRBD2 matches at 7 bases. The J call may be incorrect, as the DNA end agrees better with TRBJ2-5. Germline assignment: CDR1 MNHNY and CDR2 SVGAGI (reference sequence). The CDR3 extends over 13 amino acids. CDR3 amino acids: CASSYGGGETQYF. The CDR3 coding sequence is TGTGCCAGCAGTTACGGGGGGGGAGAGACCCAGTACTTC.

This rearrangement joins TRBV10-3 to TRBJ2-1; unclear D gene. V gave up 3 bases and J gave up 8 bases, with 11 bases separating them. The CDR3 is 13 residues long. Germline values: CDR1 ENHRY, CDR2 SYGVKD. The CDR3 DNA reads as TGTGCCATCAGTGATCCGAGCATCGATGAGCAGTTCTTC. It translates to CAISDPSIDEQFF.

This clonotype was seen once. The J gene is TRBJ1-4, the V gene TRBV3-1; 7 nucleotides line up with TRBD1. The germline gives CDR1 LGHDT, CDR2 YNNKEL (reference sequence). Trimming cost V 4 bases and J 6 bases; bases outside gene matches: 5. This CDR3 region has 14 residues. CDR3 sequence: CASSRGGQDEKLFF. Written as DNA, the CDR3 is TGTGCCAGCAGCCGAGGGGGCCAGGATGAAAAACTGTTTTTT.